This is a list of T cell receptor beta chains from one sample in a study of radiation and T cells in renal cell carcinoma. Generated by immunoSEQ multiplex PCR, the TCRdb table keeps only in-frame clones and is missing some. The sample lists 95,000 to 150,000 clones; 80% to 85% were seen once. Sequenced here: blood, sampled from a patient whose treatment included radiotherapy and nephrectomy. The receptors originated from a woman aged 60-75 years with renal cell carcinoma. CDR3s include the opening cysteine and the closing phenylalanine or tryptophan. The D gene is left open where the match is weak. The size entry is marked missing in some rows and otherwise reads once, few, many or a size class.

V	J	length	D	size	CDR3	DNA
TRBV15	TRBJ2-7	16	-	-	CATSRDVMGEVYEQYF	TGTGCCACCAGCAGAGATGTTATGGGAGAGGTCTACGAGCAGTACTTC
TRBV4-1	TRBJ1-3	15	-	-	CASSQERISGNTIYF	TGCGCCAGCAGCCAAGAACGGATCTCTGGAAACACCATATATTTT
TRBV5-1	TRBJ1-1	13	-	-	CASSFKANTEAFF	TGCGCCAGCAGCTTTAAGGCTAACACTGAAGCTTTCTTT
TRBV27	TRBJ2-3	16	TRBD2	once	CASSYLAGGNTDTQYF	TGTGCCAGCAGTTACTTAGCGGGGGGAAACACAGATACGCAGTATTTT
TRBV2	TRBJ1-3	16	-	-	CASSEEALSSGNTIYF	TGTGCCAGCAGTGAAGAAGCGCTAAGCTCTGGAAACACCATATATTTT
TRBV7-2	TRBJ2-3	16	TRBD2	-	CASSLGLAGGTDTQYF	TGTGCCAGCAGCTTAGGACTAGCGGGGGGCACAGATACGCAGTATTTT
TRBV11-2	TRBJ2-1	13	TRBD2	-	CASRTSGYNEQFF	TGTGCCAGCAGGACTAGCGGCTACAATGAGCAGTTCTTC
TRBV28	TRBJ2-1	16	TRBD2	-	CASSTRKREGWNEQFF	TGTGCCAGCAGTACCCGAAAGCGGGAGGGCTGGAATGAGCAGTTCTTC
TRBV7-2	TRBJ1-3	15	-	-	CASSFRWTAGNTIYF	TGTGCCAGCAGCTTTAGGTGGACAGCTGGAAACACCATATATTTT
TRBV28	TRBJ1-2	12	-	-	CASSPLRDTFSF	TGTGCCAGCAGCCCGCTCCGGGACACCTTCTCCTTC
TRBV19	TRBJ2-3	14	TRBD1	-	CASQDRGKEDTQYF	TGTGCCAGTCAGGACAGGGGGAAGGAAGATACGCAGTATTTT
TRBV19	TRBJ1-4	14	TRBD1	-	CASSQQGPDEKLFF	TGTGCCAGTAGCCAACAGGGGCCTGATGAAAAACTGTTTTTT
TRBV29-1	TRBJ2-1	10	-	once	CSVERGEQFF	TGCAGCGTTGAAAGGGGGGAGCAGTTCTTC
TRBV20-1	TRBJ1-3	11	-	-	CSAGPGHTIYF	TGCAGTGCGGGCCCAGGACACACCATATATTTT
TRBV6-1	TRBJ1-1	15	-	-	CASSSGPGGGTEAFF	TGTGCCAGCAGTAGTGGCCCGGGTGGGGGCACTGAAGCTTTCTTT
TRBV15	TRBJ1-4	16	TRBD1	-	CATSPGDRPTNEKLFF	TGTGCCACCAGTCCGGGGGACAGACCAACTAATGAAAAACTGTTTTTT
TRBV7-3	TRBJ2-2	14	-	few	CASSLNTGAGELFF	TGTGCCAGCAGCTTAAACACCGGGGCCGGGGAGCTGTTTTTT
TRBV6-5	TRBJ2-6	15	TRBD1	-	CASSYQGAGANVLTF	TGTGCCAGCAGTTACCAGGGGGCTGGGGCCAACGTCCTGACTTTC
TRBV7-2	TRBJ2-1	16	-	once	CASSLESLATWNEQFF	TGTGCCAGCAGCTTAGAGAGCTTAGCGACATGGAATGAGCAGTTCTTC
TRBV7-9	TRBJ2-5	17	TRBD2	-	CASSSRSGGAPGETQYF	TGTGCCAGCAGCTCCCGTAGCGGGGGGGCCCCCGGGGAGACCCAGTACTTC
TRBV15	TRBJ2-1	17	TRBD2	few	CATSILRTSGRANEQFF	TGTGCCACCAGCATCCTCCGTACTAGCGGGAGGGCGAATGAGCAGTTCTTC
TRBV5-1	TRBJ2-3	16	TRBD2	-	CASSGLSGGSADTQYF	TGCGCCAGCAGTGGTTTAAGCGGGGGGTCGGCAGATACGCAGTATTTT
TRBV4-2	TRBJ2-3	13	-	-	CASSQETTDTQYF	TGTGCCAGCAGCCAAGAGACGACCGATACGCAGTATTTT
TRBV10-3	TRBJ2-7	16	TRBD2	-	CAITAGLAGGSYEQYF	TGTGCCATCACCGCGGGACTAGCGGGAGGCTCCTACGAGCAGTACTTC
TRBV7-2	TRBJ1-4	15	-	-	CASSLAGIQNEKLFF	TGTGCCAGCAGCTTAGCGGGGATTCAGAATGAAAAACTGTTTTTT
TRBV28	TRBJ1-1	16	-	-	CASSLIYQGLNTEAFF	TGTGCCAGCAGTTTAATTTATCAGGGGTTGAACACTGAAGCTTTCTTT